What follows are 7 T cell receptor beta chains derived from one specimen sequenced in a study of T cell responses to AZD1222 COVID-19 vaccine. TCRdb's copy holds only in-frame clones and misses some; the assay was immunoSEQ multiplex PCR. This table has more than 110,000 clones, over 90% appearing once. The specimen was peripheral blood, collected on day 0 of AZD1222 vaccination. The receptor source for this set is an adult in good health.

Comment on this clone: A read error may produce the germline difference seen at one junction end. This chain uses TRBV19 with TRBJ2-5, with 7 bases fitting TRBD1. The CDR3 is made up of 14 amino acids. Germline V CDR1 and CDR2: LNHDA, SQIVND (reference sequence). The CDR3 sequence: CASSNRGPQGTQYF. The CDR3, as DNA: TGTGCCAGTAGTAACAGGGGTCCCCAAGGGACCCAGTACTTC.

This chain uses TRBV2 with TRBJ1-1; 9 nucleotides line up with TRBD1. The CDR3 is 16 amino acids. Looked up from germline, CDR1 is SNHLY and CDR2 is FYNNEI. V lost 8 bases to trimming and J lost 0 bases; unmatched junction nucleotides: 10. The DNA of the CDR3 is TGTGCCAGCTACCGGGACAGGGCAAACATGAACACTGAAGCTTTCTTT. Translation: CASYRDRANMNTEAFF. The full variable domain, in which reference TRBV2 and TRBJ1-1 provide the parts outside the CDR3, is EPEVTQTPSHQVTQMGQEVILRCVPISNHLYFYWYRQILGQKVEFLVSFYNNEISEKSEIFDDQFSVERPDGSNFTLKIRSTKLEDSAMYFCASYRDRANMNTEAFFGQGTRLTVV.

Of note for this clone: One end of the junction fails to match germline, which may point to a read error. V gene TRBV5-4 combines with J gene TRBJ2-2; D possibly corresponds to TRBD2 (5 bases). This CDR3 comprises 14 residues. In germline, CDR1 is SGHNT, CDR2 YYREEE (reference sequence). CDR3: CASSLRGNPGELFF. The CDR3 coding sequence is TGTGCCAGCAGCTTGAGAGGGAACCCCGGGGAGCTGTTTTTT.

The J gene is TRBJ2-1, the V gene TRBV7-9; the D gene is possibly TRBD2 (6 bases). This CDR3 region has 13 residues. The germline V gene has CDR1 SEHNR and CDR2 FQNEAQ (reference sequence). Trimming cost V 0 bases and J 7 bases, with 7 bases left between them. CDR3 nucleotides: TGTGCCAGCAGCTTAGCGGGAGGAAATGAGCAGTTCTTC. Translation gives CASSLAGGNEQFF.

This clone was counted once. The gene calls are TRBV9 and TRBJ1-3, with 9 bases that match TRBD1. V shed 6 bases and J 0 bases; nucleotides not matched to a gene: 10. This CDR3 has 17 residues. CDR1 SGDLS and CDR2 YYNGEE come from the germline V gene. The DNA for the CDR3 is TGTGCCAGCAAGGAGGGGACAGGGATCCCCTCTGGAAACACCATATATTTT. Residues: CASKEGTGIPSGNTIYF.

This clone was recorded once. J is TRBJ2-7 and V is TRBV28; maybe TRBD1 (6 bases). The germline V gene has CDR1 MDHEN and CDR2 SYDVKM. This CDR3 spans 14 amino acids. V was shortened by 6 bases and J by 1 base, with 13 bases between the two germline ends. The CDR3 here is CASRRQGQSYEQYF. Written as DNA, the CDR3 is TGTGCCAGCAGACGCCAAGGACAGTCCTACGAGCAGTACTTC. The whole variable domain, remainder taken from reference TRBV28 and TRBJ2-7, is DVKVTQSSRYLVKRTGEKVFLECVQDMDHENMFWYRQDPGLGLRLIYFSYDVKMKEKGDIPEGYSVSREKKERFSLILESASTNQTSMYLCASRRQGQSYEQYFGPGTRLTVT.

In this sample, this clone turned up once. CDR3 nucleotide sequence: TGCAGTGCTAGTTCGACTAGCGGGAGGGCCCGAAGCTCCTACGAGCAGTACTTC. Amino acids: CSASSTSGRARSSYEQYF. The chain recombines TRBV20-1 with TRBJ2-7, with 14 bases identical to TRBD2. This CDR3 spans 18 amino acids. Per the germline V gene, CDR1 is DFQATT and CDR2 is SNEGSKA (reference sequence). Unmatched junction bases numbered 10, after V lost 3 bases and J lost 0 bases.